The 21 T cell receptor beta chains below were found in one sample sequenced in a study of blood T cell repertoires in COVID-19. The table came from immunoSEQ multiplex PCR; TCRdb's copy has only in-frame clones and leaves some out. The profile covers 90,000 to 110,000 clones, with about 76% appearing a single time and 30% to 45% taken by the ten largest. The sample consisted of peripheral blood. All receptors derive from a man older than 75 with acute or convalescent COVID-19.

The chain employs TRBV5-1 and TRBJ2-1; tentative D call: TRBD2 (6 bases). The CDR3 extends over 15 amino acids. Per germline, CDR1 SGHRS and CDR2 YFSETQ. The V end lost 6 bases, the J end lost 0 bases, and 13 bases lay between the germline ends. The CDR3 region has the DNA TGCGCCAGCACCGGAGGGAGACCCTCCTACAATGAGCAGTTCTTC. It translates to CASTGGRPSYNEQFF.

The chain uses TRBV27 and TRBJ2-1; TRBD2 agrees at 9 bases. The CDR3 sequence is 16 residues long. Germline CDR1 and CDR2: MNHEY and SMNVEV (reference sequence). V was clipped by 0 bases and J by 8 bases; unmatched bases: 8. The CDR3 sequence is CASSLSLAGGPDEQFF. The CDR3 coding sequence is TGTGCCAGCAGTTTATCGTTGGCGGGAGGGCCCGATGAGCAGTTCTTC.

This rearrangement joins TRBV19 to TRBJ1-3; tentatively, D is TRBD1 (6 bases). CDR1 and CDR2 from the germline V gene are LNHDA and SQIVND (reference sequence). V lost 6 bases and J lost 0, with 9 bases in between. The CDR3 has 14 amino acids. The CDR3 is CASRGQSSGNTIYF. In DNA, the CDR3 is TGTGCCAGTAGAGGACAGTCCTCTGGAAACACCATATATTTT.

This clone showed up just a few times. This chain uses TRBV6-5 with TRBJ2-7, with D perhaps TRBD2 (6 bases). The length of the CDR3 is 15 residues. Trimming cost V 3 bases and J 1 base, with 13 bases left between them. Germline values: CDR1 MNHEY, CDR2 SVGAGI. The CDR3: CASSYQRGTSYEQYF. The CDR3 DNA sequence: TGTGCCAGCAGTTATCAGCGCGGGACGTCCTACGAGCAGTACTTC.

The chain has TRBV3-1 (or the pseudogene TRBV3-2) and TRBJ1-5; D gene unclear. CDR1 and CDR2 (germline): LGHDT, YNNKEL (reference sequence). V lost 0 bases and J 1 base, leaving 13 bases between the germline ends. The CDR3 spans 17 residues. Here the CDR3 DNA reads TGTGCCAGCAGCCAAGATTCTCTGGAGGCGAGCAATCAGCCCCAGCATTTT. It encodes CASSQDSLEASNQPQHF.

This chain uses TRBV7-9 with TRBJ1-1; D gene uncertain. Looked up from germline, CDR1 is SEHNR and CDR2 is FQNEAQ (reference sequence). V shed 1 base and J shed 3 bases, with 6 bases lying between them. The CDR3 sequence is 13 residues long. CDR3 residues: CASSLEQYTEAFF. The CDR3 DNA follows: TGTGCCAGCAGCTTAGAACAGTACACTGAAGCTTTCTTT.

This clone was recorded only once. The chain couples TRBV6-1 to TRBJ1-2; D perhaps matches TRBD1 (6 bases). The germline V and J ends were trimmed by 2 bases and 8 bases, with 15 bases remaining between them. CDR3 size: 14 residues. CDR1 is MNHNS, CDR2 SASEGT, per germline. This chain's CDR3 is CASSELPGTNGYTF. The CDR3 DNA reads TGTGCCAGCAGTGAACTCCCGGGGACAAACGGCTACACCTTC.

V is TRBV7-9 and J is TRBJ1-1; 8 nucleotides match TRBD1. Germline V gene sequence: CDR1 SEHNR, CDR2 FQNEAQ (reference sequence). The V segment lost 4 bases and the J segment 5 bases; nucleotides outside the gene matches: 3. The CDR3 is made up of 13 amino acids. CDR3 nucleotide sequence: TGTGCCAGCAGCTGGACAGGGCAAACTGAAGCTTTCTTT. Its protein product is CASSWTGQTEAFF.

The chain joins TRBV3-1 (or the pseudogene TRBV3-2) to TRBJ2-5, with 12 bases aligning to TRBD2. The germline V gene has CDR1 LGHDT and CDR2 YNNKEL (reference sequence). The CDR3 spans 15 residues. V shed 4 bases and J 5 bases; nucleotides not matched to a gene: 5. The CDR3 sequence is CASSLQLAGGETQYF. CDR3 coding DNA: TGTGCCAGCAGCCTCCAACTAGCGGGAGGCGAGACCCAGTACTTC.

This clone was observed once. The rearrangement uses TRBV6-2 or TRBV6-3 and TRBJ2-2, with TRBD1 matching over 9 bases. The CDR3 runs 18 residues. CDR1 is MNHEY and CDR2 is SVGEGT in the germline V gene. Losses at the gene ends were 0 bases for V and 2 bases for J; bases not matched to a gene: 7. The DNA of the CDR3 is TGTGCCAGCAGTTACTCGATCGGACAGGGGCTTAACACCGGGGAGCTGTTTTTT. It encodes CASSYSIGQGLNTGELFF.

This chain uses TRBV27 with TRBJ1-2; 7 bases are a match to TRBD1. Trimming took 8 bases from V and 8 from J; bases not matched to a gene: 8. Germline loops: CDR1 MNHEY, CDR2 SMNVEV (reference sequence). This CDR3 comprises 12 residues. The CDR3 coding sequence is TGTGCCAGCGGAGACAGGGTTCGCGGCTACACCTTC. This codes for CASGDRVRGYTF.

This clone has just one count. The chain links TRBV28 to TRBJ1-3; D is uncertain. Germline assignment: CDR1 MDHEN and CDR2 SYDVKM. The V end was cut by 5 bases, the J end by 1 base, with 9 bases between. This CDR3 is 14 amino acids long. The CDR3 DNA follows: TGTGCCAGCAGTGGAGGAATATCTGGAAACACCATATATTTT. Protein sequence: CASSGGISGNTIYF.

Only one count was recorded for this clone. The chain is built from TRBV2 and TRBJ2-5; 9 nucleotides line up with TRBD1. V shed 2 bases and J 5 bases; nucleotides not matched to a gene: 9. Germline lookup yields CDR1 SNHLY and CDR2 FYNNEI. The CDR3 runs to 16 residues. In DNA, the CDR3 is TGTGCCAGCAGTGAATCCGGGACAGGGAACGCGGAGACCCAGTACTTC. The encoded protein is CASSESGTGNAETQYF. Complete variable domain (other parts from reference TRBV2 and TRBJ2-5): EPEVTQTPSHQVTQMGQEVILRCVPISNHLYFYWYRQILGQKVEFLVSFYNNEISEKSEIFDDQFSVERPDGSNFTLKIRSTKLEDSAMYFCASSESGTGNAETQYFGPGTRLLVL.

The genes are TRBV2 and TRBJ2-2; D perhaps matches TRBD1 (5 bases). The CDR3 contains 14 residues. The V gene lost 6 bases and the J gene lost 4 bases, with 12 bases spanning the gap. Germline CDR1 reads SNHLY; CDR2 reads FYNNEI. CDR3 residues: CASRPGSSTGELFF. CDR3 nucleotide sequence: TGTGCCAGCAGACCAGGGTCGAGCACCGGGGAGCTGTTTTTT. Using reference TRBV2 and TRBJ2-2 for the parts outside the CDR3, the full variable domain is EPEVTQTPSHQVTQMGQEVILRCVPISNHLYFYWYRQILGQKVEFLVSFYNNEISEKSEIFDDQFSVERPDGSNFTLKIRSTKLEDSAMYFCASRPGSSTGELFFGEGSRLTVL.

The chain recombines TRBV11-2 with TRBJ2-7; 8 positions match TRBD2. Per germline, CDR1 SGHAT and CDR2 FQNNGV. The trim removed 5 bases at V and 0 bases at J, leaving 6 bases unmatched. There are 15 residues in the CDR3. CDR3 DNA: TGTGCCAGCAGCCCGCGACTAGCGCACTCCTACGAGCAGTACTTC. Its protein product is CASSPRLAHSYEQYF.

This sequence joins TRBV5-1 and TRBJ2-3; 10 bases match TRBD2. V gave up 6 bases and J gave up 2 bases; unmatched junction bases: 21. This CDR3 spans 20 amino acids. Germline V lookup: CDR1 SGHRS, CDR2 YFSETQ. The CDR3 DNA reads TGCGCCAGCAAACTCCTCCCTACAGCGGGAGGGCCAGGGGTCACAGATACGCAGTATTTT. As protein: CASKLLPTAGGPGVTDTQYF.

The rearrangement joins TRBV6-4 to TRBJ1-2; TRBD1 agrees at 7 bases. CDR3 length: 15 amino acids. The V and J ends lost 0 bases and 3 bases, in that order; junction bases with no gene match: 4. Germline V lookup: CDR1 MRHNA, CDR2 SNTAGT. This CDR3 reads CASSDSSTGDYGYTF. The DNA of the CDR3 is TGTGCCAGCAGTGACTCTTCAACAGGGGACTATGGCTACACCTTC.

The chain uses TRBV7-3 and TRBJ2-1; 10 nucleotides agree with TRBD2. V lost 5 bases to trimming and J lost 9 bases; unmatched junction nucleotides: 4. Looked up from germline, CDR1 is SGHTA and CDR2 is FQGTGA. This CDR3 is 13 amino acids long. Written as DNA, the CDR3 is TGTGCCAGCAGCCTAGCGGGAGTTGGTGAGCAGTTCTTC. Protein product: CASSLAGVGEQFF.

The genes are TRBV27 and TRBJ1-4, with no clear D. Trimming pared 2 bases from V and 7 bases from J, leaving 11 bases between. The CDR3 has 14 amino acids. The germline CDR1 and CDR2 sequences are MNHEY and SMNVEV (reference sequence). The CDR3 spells CASSLQNLPEKLFF. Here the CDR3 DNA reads TGTGCCAGCAGTTTACAGAACCTTCCTGAAAAACTGTTTTTT.

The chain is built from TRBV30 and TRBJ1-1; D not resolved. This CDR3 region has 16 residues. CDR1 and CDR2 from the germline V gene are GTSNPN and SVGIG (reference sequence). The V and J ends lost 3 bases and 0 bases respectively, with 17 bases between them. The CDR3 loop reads CAWSLSLYSVNTEAFF. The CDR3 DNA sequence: TGTGCCTGGAGCCTCTCTCTCTACAGTGTGAACACTGAAGCTTTCTTT.

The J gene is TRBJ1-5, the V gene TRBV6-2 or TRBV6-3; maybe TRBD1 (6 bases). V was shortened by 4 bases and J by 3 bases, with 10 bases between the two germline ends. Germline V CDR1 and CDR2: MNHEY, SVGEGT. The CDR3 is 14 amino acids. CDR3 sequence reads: CASSFYRDNQPQHF. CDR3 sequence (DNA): TGTGCCAGCAGTTTTTACAGGGACAATCAGCCCCAGCATTTT.